The rows below give T cell receptor beta chains drawn from one sample of a study of cytotoxic CD8 clonotypes in ibrutinib-treated CLL. Data came from immunoSEQ multiplex PCR; TCRdb stores just in-frame clones and leaves some out. Of about 140,000 clones in the sample, approximately 90% were seen once. The sample in question was PBMCs, obtained after 12 months of ibrutinib treatment. The source of these receptors is a human donor with chronic lymphocytic leukemia. Each CDR3 is given without its conserved first and last residue. D genes are given only for firm matches.

D gene: -; V gene: TRBV7-3; J gene: TRBJ2-2; CDR3 protein: ASSSTAGLNTGELF
D gene: -; V gene: TRBV7-2; J gene: TRBJ2-7; CDR3 protein: ASSLYVQRGEQY
D gene: -; V gene: TRBV27; J gene: TRBJ2-5; CDR3 protein: ASSLGKTQY
D gene: -; V gene: TRBV7-2; J gene: TRBJ1-5; CDR3 protein: ASNLGEQVNNQPQH
D gene: TRBD1; V gene: TRBV28; J gene: TRBJ1-2; CDR3 protein: ASSSGGRLKDGYT
D gene: -; V gene: TRBV6-1; J gene: TRBJ2-7; CDR3 protein: ASSETFRVGSYEQY
D gene: -; V gene: TRBV7-2; J gene: TRBJ1-2; CDR3 protein: ASSPYSHPDGYT
D gene: TRBD2; V gene: TRBV12-5; J gene: TRBJ2-5; CDR3 protein: ASGRGLAGEETQY
D gene: -; V gene: TRBV28; J gene: TRBJ1-4; CDR3 protein: ASSFGGTGDEKLF
D gene: TRBD1; V gene: TRBV7-2; J gene: TRBJ2-5; CDR3 protein: ASSLGGRGQETQY
D gene: -; V gene: TRBV20-1; J gene: TRBJ1-1; CDR3 protein: SARDRRDL
D gene: -; V gene: TRBV7-2; J gene: TRBJ2-7; CDR3 protein: ASSLRAISAEQY
D gene: -; V gene: TRBV5-1; J gene: TRBJ2-2; CDR3 protein: ASSLGTDGELF
D gene: -; V gene: TRBV19; J gene: TRBJ1-5; CDR3 protein: ASGGSGGARSNQPQH
D gene: -; V gene: TRBV19; J gene: TRBJ2-4; CDR3 protein: ASSMGGDRNIQY
D gene: -; V gene: TRBV19; J gene: TRBJ1-3; CDR3 protein: ASTDRSSGNTIY
D gene: TRBD2; V gene: TRBV9; J gene: TRBJ2-3; CDR3 protein: ASSLRATSGSGVDTQY
D gene: -; V gene: TRBV7-9; J gene: TRBJ2-7; CDR3 protein: ASSLPDRDYEQY
D gene: -; V gene: TRBV6-4; J gene: TRBJ1-3; CDR3 protein: ASRNERFSGNTIY
D gene: -; V gene: TRBV29-1; J gene: TRBJ2-1; CDR3 protein: SVVGGYNEQF
D gene: -; V gene: TRBV2; J gene: TRBJ1-5; CDR3 protein: ASSATVGGNQPQH
D gene: TRBD1; V gene: TRBV5-1; J gene: TRBJ1-3; CDR3 protein: ASSLDQQGAPGNTIY
D gene: TRBD2; V gene: TRBV27; J gene: TRBJ2-3; CDR3 protein: ASISGTSGPRADTQY
D gene: -; V gene: TRBV9; J gene: TRBJ2-7; CDR3 protein: ASSVGGDNYEQY
D gene: TRBD2; V gene: TRBV14; J gene: TRBJ2-1; CDR3 protein: ASSLGRAVSYNEQF
D gene: TRBD1; V gene: TRBV27; J gene: TRBJ2-7; CDR3 protein: ASGPDRGLGEQY
D gene: TRBD1; V gene: TRBV2; J gene: TRBJ2-5; CDR3 protein: ASRTGGVETQY
D gene: TRBD2; V gene: TRBV27; J gene: TRBJ2-7; CDR3 protein: ASSSGTSGASSYEQY
D gene: -; V gene: TRBV7-9; J gene: TRBJ1-3; CDR3 protein: ASSLGSGFDGNTIY
D gene: TRBD2; V gene: TRBV6-6; J gene: TRBJ2-7; CDR3 protein: ASSYFREAYEQY
D gene: -; V gene: TRBV21-1; J gene: TRBJ1-1; CDR3 protein: ASSKRAARNTEAF
D gene: -; V gene: TRBV14; J gene: TRBJ2-1; CDR3 protein: ASSHDVGPSYNEQF
D gene: -; V gene: TRBV28; J gene: TRBJ2-7; CDR3 protein: ASSPSGSSFEQY
D gene: -; V gene: TRBV19; J gene: TRBJ1-1; CDR3 protein: ASSISLSLVGNTEAF
D gene: -; V gene: TRBV25-1; J gene: TRBJ2-7; CDR3 protein: ASSEFRPPYEQY
D gene: -; V gene: TRBV7-2; J gene: TRBJ2-7; CDR3 protein: ASSSFQSYEQY
D gene: -; V gene: TRBV9; J gene: TRBJ2-7; CDR3 protein: ASSVGSGGGHEQY
D gene: TRBD1; V gene: TRBV13; J gene: TRBJ2-3; CDR3 protein: ASSRDRGARGTDTQY
D gene: -; V gene: TRBV7-2; J gene: TRBJ2-1; CDR3 protein: ASRLLRGSYNEQF
D gene: -; V gene: TRBV19; J gene: TRBJ1-2; CDR3 protein: ASASTGATYGYT
D gene: -; V gene: TRBV6-6; J gene: TRBJ1-1; CDR3 protein: ASSYGNLNTEAF
D gene: -; V gene: TRBV6-5; J gene: TRBJ2-7; CDR3 protein: ASSYSRQGGYEQY
D gene: TRBD1; V gene: TRBV27; J gene: TRBJ2-7; CDR3 protein: ASSLKIRGSRDEQY
D gene: -; V gene: TRBV7-9; J gene: TRBJ2-7; CDR3 protein: ASSLEPTSEQY
D gene: -; V gene: TRBV6-5; J gene: TRBJ2-7; CDR3 protein: ATDYEQY
D gene: -; V gene: TRBV7-2; J gene: TRBJ1-2; CDR3 protein: ASSLYRVPYGYT
D gene: -; V gene: TRBV19; J gene: TRBJ2-6; CDR3 protein: ASSLPGRSSGANVLT